This TCR beta chain derives from a study of T cells after yellow fever vaccination. A single record per CDR3 protein comes from TCRdb applying MiXCR to the 5' RACE reads. Of 160,000 or so distinct CDR3 sequences listed, less than 9% were seen once; the top ten hold 2.5%. Study conclusions and caveats: FACS-sorted repertoires might harbor abundant contaminating clonotypes from the bulk population. Clones from primary vaccination mostly reappeared after the booster (around 96% CD4, approximately 91% CD8). Peaking faster, on day 5 versus 15, the secondary response was nonetheless weaker.

This clonotype was counted ten times or more. Antigen: not known. V lost 1 base to trimming and J lost 2 bases, with 13 bases between them. CDR3 length: 16 residues. The germline V gene encodes CDR1 SGHRS and CDR2 YFSETQ. The TCR originated in a man younger than 35 who received the YFV17D yellow fever vaccine. V and J are TRBV5-1 and TRBJ2-1; TRBD1 might be the D (6 bases). The sample was CD4+ T cells sorted from PBMCs, taken 5 to 6 days after the first yellow fever vaccination. CDR3: CASSLTAGAAYNEQFF. The CDR3 region has the DNA TGCGCCAGCAGCTTGACAGCAGGGGCTGCCTACAATGAGCAGTTCTTC.